This T cell receptor beta chain came from a study of siplizumab effects on memory and regulatory T cells. The table lists this clone with a count of one. Its specificity is not known. This sample includes further DNA sequences coding for the same CDR3. Sequencing used immunoSEQ multiplex PCR; TCRdb keeps in-frame clones, though not all of them. This sample has approximately 94,000 clones; 94% occur once, and the top ten carry 1% to 1.5%. General study results and limits: Both greater diversity than memory cells and a major contribution to the alloresponse seemed to characterize naive T cells. Whether the proliferating Tregs (from siplizumab cultures) were suppressive was not confirmed.

Germline CDR1 SQVTM, CDR2 ANQGSEA. The CDR3 contains 10 residues. Between the trimmed V and J ends, which lost 4 bases and 3 bases, there was a span of 3 bases. The sample taken for sequencing was non-Treg CD4+ T cells sorted from blood. The receptor comes from a human donor in good health. This chain uses TRBV29-1 with TRBJ2-5; D is ambiguous. The CDR3 bases are TGCAGCGTTGGGGAAGAGACCCAGTACTTC. Amino acid sequence: CSVGEETQYF.